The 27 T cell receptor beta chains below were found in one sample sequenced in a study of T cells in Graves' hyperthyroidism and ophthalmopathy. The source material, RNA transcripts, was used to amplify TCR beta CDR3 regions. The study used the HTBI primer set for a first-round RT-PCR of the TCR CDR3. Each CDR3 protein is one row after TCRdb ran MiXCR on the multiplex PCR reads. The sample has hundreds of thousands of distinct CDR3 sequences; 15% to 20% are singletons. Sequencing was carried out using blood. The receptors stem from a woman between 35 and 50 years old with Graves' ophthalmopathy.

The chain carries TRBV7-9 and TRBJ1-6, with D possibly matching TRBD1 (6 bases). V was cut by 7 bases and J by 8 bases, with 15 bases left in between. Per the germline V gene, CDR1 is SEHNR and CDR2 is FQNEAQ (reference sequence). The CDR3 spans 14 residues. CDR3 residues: CASTMGTQDSPLHF. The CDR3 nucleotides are TGTGCCAGCACCATGGGGACACAAGATTCACCCCTCCACTTT.

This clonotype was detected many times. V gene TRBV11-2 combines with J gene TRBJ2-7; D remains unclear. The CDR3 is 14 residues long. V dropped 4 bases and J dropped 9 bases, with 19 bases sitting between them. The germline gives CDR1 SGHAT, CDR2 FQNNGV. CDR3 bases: TGTGCCAGCAGCTCACCCCGTTACTCTCCCCTGCAGTACTTC. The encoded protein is CASSSPRYSPLQYF.

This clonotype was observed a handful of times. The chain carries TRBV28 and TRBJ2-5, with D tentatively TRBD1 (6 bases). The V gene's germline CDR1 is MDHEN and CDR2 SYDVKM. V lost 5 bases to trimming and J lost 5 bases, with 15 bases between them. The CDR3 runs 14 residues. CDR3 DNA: TGTGCCAGCAGTGGGGCAGGGGATCGGGAGACCCAGTACTTC. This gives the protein CASSGAGDRETQYF.

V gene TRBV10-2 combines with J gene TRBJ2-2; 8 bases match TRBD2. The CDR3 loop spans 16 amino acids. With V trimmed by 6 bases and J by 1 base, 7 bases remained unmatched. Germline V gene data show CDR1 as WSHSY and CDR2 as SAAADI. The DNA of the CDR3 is TGCGCCAGCAGAACCGGGACTAGTAGGAACACCGGGGAGCTGTTTTTT. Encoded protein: CASRTGTSRNTGELFF.

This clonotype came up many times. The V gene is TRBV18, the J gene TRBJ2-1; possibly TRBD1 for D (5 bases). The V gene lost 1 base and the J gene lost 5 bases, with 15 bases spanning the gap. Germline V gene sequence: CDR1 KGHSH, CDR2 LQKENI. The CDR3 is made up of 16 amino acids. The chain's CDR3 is CASSPRQGRGDNEQFF. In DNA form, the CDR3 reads TGTGCCAGCTCACCACGGCAGGGTAGGGGTGACAATGAGCAGTTCTTC.

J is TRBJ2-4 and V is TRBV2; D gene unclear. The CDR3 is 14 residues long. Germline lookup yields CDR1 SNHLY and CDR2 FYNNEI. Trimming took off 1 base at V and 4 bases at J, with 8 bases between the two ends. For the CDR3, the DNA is TGTGCCAGCAGTGAAGGACAACCTAAAAACATTCAGTACTTC. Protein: CASSEGQPKNIQYF.

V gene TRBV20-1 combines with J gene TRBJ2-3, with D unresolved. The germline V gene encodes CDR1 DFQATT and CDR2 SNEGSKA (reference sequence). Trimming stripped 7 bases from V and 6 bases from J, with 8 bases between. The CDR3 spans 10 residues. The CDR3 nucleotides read TGCAGTGTAGCCCTCGATACGCAGTATTTT. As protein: CSVALDTQYF.

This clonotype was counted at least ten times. The CDR3 sequence: CASSHPDHQETQYF. The CDR3 DNA is TGTGCCAGCAGTCACCCGGACCACCAAGAGACCCAGTACTTC. The chain uses TRBV12-3 or TRBV12-4 and TRBJ2-5; D gene uncertain. Deletions cut 5 bases from V and 0 bases from J, with 10 bases between. The CDR3 has 14 amino acids.

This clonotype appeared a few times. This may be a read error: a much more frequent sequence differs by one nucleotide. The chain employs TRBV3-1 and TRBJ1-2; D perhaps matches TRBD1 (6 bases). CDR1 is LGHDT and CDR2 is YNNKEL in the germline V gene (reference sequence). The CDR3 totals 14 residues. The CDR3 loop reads CACSVGQSNYGYTF. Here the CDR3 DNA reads TGTGCCTGCAGCGTCGGACAGAGTAATTATGGCTACACCTTC.

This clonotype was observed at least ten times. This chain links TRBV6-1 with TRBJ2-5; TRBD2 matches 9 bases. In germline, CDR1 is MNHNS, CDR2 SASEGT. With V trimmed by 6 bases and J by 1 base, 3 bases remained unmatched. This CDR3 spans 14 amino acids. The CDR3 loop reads CASREGLAQETQYF. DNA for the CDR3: TGTGCCAGCAGAGAGGGACTAGCCCAAGAGACCCAGTACTTC.

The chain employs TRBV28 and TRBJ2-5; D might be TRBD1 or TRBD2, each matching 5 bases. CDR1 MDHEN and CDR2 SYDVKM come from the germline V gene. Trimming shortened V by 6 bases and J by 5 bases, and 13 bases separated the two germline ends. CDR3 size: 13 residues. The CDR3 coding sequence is TGTGCCAGCAGGGGGGACGGTTCGGAGACCCAGTACTTC. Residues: CASRGDGSETQYF.

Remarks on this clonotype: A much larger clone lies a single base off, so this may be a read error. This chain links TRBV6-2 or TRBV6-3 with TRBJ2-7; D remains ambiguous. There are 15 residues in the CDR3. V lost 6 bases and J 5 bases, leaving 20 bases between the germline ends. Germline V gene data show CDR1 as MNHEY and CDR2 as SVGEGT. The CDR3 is CASRPPRARAHEQYF. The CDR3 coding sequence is TGTGCCAGCAGGCCGCCTCGAGCGAGAGCCCACGAGCAGTACTTC.

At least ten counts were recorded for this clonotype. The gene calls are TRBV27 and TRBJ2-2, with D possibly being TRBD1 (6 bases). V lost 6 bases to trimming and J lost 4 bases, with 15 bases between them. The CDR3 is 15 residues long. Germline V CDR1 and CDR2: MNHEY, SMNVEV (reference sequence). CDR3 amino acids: CASRSAGVATGELFF. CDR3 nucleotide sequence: TGTGCCAGCAGATCCGCAGGGGTTGCCACCGGGGAGCTGTTTTTT.

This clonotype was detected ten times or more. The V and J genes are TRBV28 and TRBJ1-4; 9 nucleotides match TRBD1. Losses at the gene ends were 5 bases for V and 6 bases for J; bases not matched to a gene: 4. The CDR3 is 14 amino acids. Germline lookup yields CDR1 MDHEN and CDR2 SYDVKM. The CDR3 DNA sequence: TGTGCCAGCAGTCCTGGGGACAGGGATGAAAAACTGTTTTTT. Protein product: CASSPGDRDEKLFF.

The CDR3 reads CASSLSPGQGADTQYF. CDR3 DNA sequence: TGTGCCAGCAGTTTAAGTCCGGGACAGGGGGCAGATACGCAGTATTTT. The chain recombines TRBV28 with TRBJ2-3, with TRBD1 matching 11 bases. Germline V lookup: CDR1 MDHEN, CDR2 SYDVKM. The CDR3 sequence is 16 residues long. V lost 2 bases to trimming and J lost 4 bases; unmatched junction nucleotides: 5.

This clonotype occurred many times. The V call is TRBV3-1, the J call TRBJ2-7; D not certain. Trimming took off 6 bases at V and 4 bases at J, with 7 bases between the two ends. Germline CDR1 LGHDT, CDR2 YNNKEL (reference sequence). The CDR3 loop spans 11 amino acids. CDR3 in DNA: TGTGCCAGCAGGGGCAGGTACGAGCAGTACTTC. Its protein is CASRGRYEQYF.

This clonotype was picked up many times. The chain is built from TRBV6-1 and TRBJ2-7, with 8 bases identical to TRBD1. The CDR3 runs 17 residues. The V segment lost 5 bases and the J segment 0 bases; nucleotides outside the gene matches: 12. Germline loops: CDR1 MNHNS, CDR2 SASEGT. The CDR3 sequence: CASSSPLTTGDSYEQYF. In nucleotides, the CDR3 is TGTGCCAGCAGTTCCCCCCTCACGACAGGGGACTCCTACGAGCAGTACTTC.

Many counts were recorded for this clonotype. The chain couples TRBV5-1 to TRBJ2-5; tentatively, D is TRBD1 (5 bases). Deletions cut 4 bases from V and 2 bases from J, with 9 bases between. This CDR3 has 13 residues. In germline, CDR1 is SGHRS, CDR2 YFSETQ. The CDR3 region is CASSTTEQETQYF. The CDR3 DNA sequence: TGCGCCAGCAGCACGACAGAGCAAGAGACCCAGTACTTC.

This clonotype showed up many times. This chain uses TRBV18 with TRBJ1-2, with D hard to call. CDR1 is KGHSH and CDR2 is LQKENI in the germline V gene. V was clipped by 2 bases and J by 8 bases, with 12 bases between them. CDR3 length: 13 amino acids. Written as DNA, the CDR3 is TGTGCCAGCTCACCATCCGGGATAGGCGGCTACACCTTC. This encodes CASSPSGIGGYTF.

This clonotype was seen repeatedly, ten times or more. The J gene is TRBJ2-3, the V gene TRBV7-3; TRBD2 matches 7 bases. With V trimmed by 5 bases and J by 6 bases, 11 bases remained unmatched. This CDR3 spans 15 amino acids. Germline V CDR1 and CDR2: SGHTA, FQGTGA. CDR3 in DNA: TGTGCCAGCAGCCCCCGACTTGCGGGAGCGGATACGCAGTATTTT. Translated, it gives CASSPRLAGADTQYF. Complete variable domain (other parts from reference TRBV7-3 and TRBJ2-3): GAGVSQTPSNKVTEKGKYVELRCDPISGHTALYWYRQSLGQGPEFLIYFQGTGAADDSGLPNDRFFAVRPEGSVSTLKIQRTERGDSAVYLCASSPRLAGADTQYFGPGTRLTVL.

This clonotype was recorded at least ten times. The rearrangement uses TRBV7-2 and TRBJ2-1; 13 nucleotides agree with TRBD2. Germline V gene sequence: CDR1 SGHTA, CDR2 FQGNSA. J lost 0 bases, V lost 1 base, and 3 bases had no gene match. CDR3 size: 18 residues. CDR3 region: CASSLELAGGSSYNEQFF. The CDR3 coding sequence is TGTGCCAGCAGCTTAGAACTAGCGGGGGGGAGCTCCTACAATGAGCAGTTCTTC.

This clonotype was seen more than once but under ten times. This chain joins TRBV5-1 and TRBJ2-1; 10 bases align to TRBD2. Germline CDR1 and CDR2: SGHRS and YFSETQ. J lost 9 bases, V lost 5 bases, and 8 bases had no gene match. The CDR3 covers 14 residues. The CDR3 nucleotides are TGCGCCAGCAGTCGAGTAGCGGGAGGCTCTGAGCAGTTCTTC. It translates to CASSRVAGGSEQFF.

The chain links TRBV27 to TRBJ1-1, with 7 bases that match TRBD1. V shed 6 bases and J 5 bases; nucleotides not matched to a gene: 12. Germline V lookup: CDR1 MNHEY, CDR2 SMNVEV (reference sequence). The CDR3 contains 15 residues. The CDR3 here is CASRDHRGEGTEAFF. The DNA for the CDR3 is TGTGCCAGCAGAGACCACAGGGGTGAGGGGACTGAAGCTTTCTTT.

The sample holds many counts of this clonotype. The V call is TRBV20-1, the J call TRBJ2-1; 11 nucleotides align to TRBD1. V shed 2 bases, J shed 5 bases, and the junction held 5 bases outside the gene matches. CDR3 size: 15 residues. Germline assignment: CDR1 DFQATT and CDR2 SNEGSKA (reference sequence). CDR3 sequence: CSARSPDRGHNEQFF. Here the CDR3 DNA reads TGCAGTGCTAGATCCCCGGACAGGGGGCACAATGAGCAGTTCTTC.

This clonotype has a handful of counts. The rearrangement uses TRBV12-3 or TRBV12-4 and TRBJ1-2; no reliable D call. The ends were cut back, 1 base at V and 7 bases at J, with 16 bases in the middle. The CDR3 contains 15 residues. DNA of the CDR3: TGTGCCAGCAGTTTAGGGCCCCGAGGAGTCCTTGGCTACACCTTC. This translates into CASSLGPRGVLGYTF.

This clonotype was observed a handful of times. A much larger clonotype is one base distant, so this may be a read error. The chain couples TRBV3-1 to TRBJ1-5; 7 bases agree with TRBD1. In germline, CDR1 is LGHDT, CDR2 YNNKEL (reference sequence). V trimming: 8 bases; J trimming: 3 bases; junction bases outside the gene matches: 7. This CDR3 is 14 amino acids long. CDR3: CASGRDSTNQPQHF. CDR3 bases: TGTGCCAGCGGCCGGGACAGTACCAATCAGCCCCAGCATTTT.

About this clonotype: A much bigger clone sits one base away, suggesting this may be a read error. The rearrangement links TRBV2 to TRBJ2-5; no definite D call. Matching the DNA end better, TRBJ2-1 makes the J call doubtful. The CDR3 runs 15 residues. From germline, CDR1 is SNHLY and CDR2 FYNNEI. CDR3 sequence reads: CASSEKYSPPETQFF. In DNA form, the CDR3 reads TGTGCCAGCAGTGAAAAATACTCCCCTCCCGAGACCCAGTTCTTC.